This T cell receptor beta chain originates from a study of cytomegalovirus exposure and HLA in healthy donors. In the PCR, 60 Vbeta and 13 Jbeta primers were used. The assay was immunoSEQ multiplex PCR, and TCRdb's table has in-frame clones only and misses some. The sample has fewer than 200,000 clones, about an eighth seen once; the top ten hold more than 7%. The CDR3 is 14 amino acids. Germline V gene lookup returns CDR1 MNHEY and CDR2 SVGAGI. The ends lost 6 bases at V and 5 bases at J; junction bases unmatched: 9. The study, taken as a whole, reports: Links to common viral pathogens appeared, in a later analysis, for several of the most significant clusters. A few chains tied to CMV proved CMV antigen-specific in vitro.

Comment on this clone: Antigen: not known.

The receptor comes from a man in his fifties or sixties in good health and CMV-seropositive. The gene calls are TRBV6-5 and TRBJ2-5; 7 bases are shared with TRBD1. Sequenced: PBMCs. In DNA, the CDR3 is TGTGCCAGCAGCTTGACAGGGTCTATGGAGACCCAGTACTTC. It is translated as CASSLTGSMETQYF.